These 27 T cell receptor beta chains were all obtained from the same sample, sequenced in a study of monozygotic twins with inflammatory bowel disease. From the 5' RACE reads, TCRdb lists one entry per CDR3 protein and no DNA. The data include approximately 390,000 distinct CDR3 sequences; the top ten clones carry around 2.3%. The sample was blood. The source is a human donor with ulcerative colitis or Crohn's disease, or a healthy co-twin of an affected twin (not recorded which).

V and J are TRBV7-8 and TRBJ2-5; TCRdb calls TRBD1, which cannot be checked without DNA. CDR3 length: 17 amino acids. Germline V gene data show CDR1 as SGHVS and CDR2 as FQNEAQ. The CDR3 reads CASSLDTIGIRQETQYF.

The V gene is TRBV4-3, the J gene TRBJ2-1; the D call from TCRdb, TRBD2, cannot be confirmed without DNA. From germline, CDR1 is LGHNA and CDR2 YSLEER. The CDR3 spans 17 residues. The CDR3 spells CASSQDQLAFSYNEQFF.

Here the CDR3 reads CASSQDGGSYNEQFF. The V call is TRBV3-1, the J call TRBJ2-1; TCRdb lists TRBD1, though no DNA is available to test this call. Germline V gene sequence: CDR1 LGHDT, CDR2 YNNKEL (reference sequence). The CDR3 totals 15 residues.

J is TRBJ2-6 and V is TRBV5-1; the D gene TCRdb calls, TRBD1, cannot be checked with no DNA. This CDR3 contains 16 residues. Germline assignment: CDR1 SGHRS and CDR2 YFSETQ. The chain's CDR3 is CASSLISGTGANVLTF.

The chain couples TRBV5-1 to TRBJ2-1; TCRdb reports TRBD2, a call that lacks DNA to check it against. The CDR3 length is 14 residues. Germline V gene lookup returns CDR1 SGHRS and CDR2 YFSETQ. CDR3 sequence reads: CASSPTSRVNEQFF.

This chain joins TRBV3-1 and TRBJ2-1; TCRdb's D call, TRBD2, is unchecked because there is no DNA. Germline V CDR1 and CDR2: LGHDT, YNNKEL (reference sequence). The CDR3 loop spans 19 amino acids. CDR3 sequence: CASSQDSGESGRVNNEQFF.

The chain is built from TRBV2 and TRBJ2-5. From germline, CDR1 is SNHLY and CDR2 FYNNEI. The CDR3 runs 13 residues. CDR3 amino acids: CASSERGLETQYF. Based on the CDR3 plus reference TRBV2 and TRBJ2-5, the full variable domain is EPEVTQTPSHQVTQMGQEVILRCVPISNHLYFYWYRQILGQKVEFLVSFYNNEISEKSEIFDDQFSVERPDGSNFTLKIRSTKLEDSAMYFCASSERGLETQYFGPGTRLLVL.

The chain uses TRBV7-2 and TRBJ1-2. Germline CDR1 reads SGHTA; CDR2 reads FQGNSA. CDR3 length: 13 residues. The CDR3 protein is CASSWDSPAGYTF.

The rearrangement links TRBV20-1 to TRBJ2-2; no DNA is available, so the TRBD2 call from TCRdb remains unchecked. The germline V gene encodes CDR1 DFQATT and CDR2 SNEGSKA (reference sequence). The CDR3 extends over 16 amino acids. CDR3 protein: CSARGFIAGRTGELFF.

The chain uses TRBV20-1 and TRBJ2-1; the D call of TRBD1 rests on TCRdb alone, since no DNA is present to check it. This CDR3 contains 15 residues. Germline loops: CDR1 DFQATT, CDR2 SNEGSKA (reference sequence). The CDR3 loop is CSARDRASSYNEQFF.

The chain couples TRBV28 to TRBJ2-5; TCRdb's D gene call, TRBD1, goes unchecked for lack of DNA. Germline V gene lookup returns CDR1 MDHEN and CDR2 SYDVKM. The CDR3 contains 13 residues. The CDR3 sequence is CASGDRGAETQYF. Using reference TRBV28 and TRBJ2-5 for the parts outside the CDR3, the full variable domain is DVKVTQSSRYLVKRTGEKVFLECVQDMDHENMFWYRQDPGLGLRLIYFSYDVKMKEKGDIPEGYSVSREKKERFSLILESASTNQTSMYLCASGDRGAETQYFGPGTRLLVL.

The gene calls are TRBV20-1 and TRBJ2-1. Germline-derived CDR1 and CDR2 are DFQATT and SNEGSKA (reference sequence). This CDR3 spans 13 amino acids. The CDR3 here is CSARGPSYNEQFF.

The chain has TRBV6-2 or TRBV6-3 and TRBJ1-4. CDR1 and CDR2 from the germline V gene are MNHEY and SVGEGT. The CDR3 extends over 15 amino acids. CDR3 sequence reads: CASSGHSSAAGKLFF.

The chain links TRBV5-1 to TRBJ1-5. The germline gives CDR1 SGHRS, CDR2 YFSETQ. The CDR3 is 15 amino acids. This CDR3 is CASSLGQASNQPQHF.

V is TRBV28 and J is TRBJ2-3; the TCRdb call, TRBD2, lacks DNA for checking. The CDR3 runs to 16 residues. Looked up from germline, CDR1 is MDHEN and CDR2 is SYDVKM. The chain's CDR3 is CASSTLLAGDRDTQYF.

The chain is built from TRBV12-3 or TRBV12-4 and TRBJ1-1. The length of the CDR3 is 15 residues. CDR3 residues: CASSLMRAGNTEAFF.

The V call is TRBV6-4, the J call TRBJ2-3; TCRdb's D call of TRBD2 is untestable without DNA. Germline CDR1 and CDR2: MRHNA and SNTAGT. This CDR3 has 16 amino acids. This CDR3 reads CASSHLAGESTDTQYF.

The chain couples TRBV9 to TRBJ2-5; no DNA is available, so the TRBD1 call from TCRdb remains unchecked. Germline V gene sequence: CDR1 SGDLS, CDR2 YYNGEE. The CDR3 spans 13 residues. CDR3 loop: CASSDRGAETQYF.

The gene calls are TRBV29-1 and TRBJ1-1; the D call of TRBD1 rests on TCRdb alone, since no DNA is present to check it. Germline values: CDR1 SQVTM, CDR2 ANQGSEA. There are 13 residues in the CDR3. The CDR3 reads CSVIDRGPTEAFF.

The chain recombines TRBV5-4 with TRBJ1-3. The germline V gene has CDR1 SGHNT and CDR2 YYREEE (reference sequence). The CDR3 has 18 amino acids. CDR3 amino acids: CASSLVGPGPLSGNTIYF.

The chain is built from TRBV12-3 or TRBV12-4 and TRBJ1-4; TCRdb selects TRBD1, and the lack of DNA leaves this call unchecked. The CDR3 covers 15 residues. The CDR3 here is CASRRGQSTNEKLFF.

The rearrangement links TRBV20-1 to TRBJ2-1; TCRdb proposes TRBD2, but this gene call is untestable without DNA. The CDR3 covers 15 residues. Germline V gene lookup returns CDR1 DFQATT and CDR2 SNEGSKA (reference sequence). CDR3 protein: CSARRTGGPSNEQFF.

The CDR3 region is CAISVRGSSYNEQFF. The chain carries TRBV10-3 and TRBJ2-1; the TCRdb D gene call, TRBD1, has no DNA to confirm it. This CDR3 spans 15 amino acids. Germline V CDR1 and CDR2: ENHRY, SYGVKD.

The chain uses TRBV7-2 and TRBJ2-5. Per germline, CDR1 SGHTA and CDR2 FQGNSA. The CDR3 is made up of 14 amino acids. CDR3 in amino acids: CASSLDIGVETQYF.

The chain combines TRBV25-1 with TRBJ2-1; as DNA is missing, the TRBD1 call by TCRdb cannot be tested. The germline V gene encodes CDR1 MGHDK and CDR2 SYGVNS. This CDR3 is 14 amino acids long. The CDR3 sequence: CASSRTGGDNEQFF.

The chain combines TRBV5-1 with TRBJ2-2; TCRdb names TRBD1, which stays unverified in the absence of DNA. CDR1 is SGHRS and CDR2 is YFSETQ in the germline V gene. The CDR3 extends over 17 amino acids. The CDR3 is CASSPTFGARDTGELFF.

The rearrangement uses TRBV5-1 and TRBJ1-1. Germline lookup yields CDR1 SGHRS and CDR2 YFSETQ. The CDR3 spans 13 residues. The CDR3 loop is CASSSDGNTEAFF. The variable domain in full, with the rest retrieved from reference TRBV5-1 and TRBJ1-1, is KAGVTQTPRYLIKTRGQQVTLSCSPISGHRSVSWYQQTPGQGLQFLFEYFSETQRNKGNFPGRFSGRQFSNSRSEMNVSTLELGDSALYLCASSSDGNTEAFFGQGTRLTVV.